This T cell receptor beta chain comes out of a study of blood T cell repertoires in COVID-19. Study-wide context: Samples of COVID-19 (acute and convalescent) were obtained from the United States, Italy and Spain. The analysed material was cDNA or gDNA that came from T cells, B-cell-depleted T cells, or PBMCs.

There are 13 residues in the CDR3. The germline gives CDR1 KGHDR, CDR2 SFDVKD. Trimming cost V 5 bases and J 7 bases, with 11 bases left between them. Per the original data handling: Estimation of nucleated cell counts relied on the amplification of reference gene primers. Assay: immunoSEQ multiplex PCR; the TCRdb copy retains only in-frame clones and omits some. V and J calls and clone size are as listed in that table; D and trimming were resolved from the DNA. The repertoire holds under 50,000 clones, with 65% to 90% as singletons. This sequence was found in a middle-aged man with acute or convalescent COVID-19. The sample consisted of peripheral blood. The rearrangement links TRBV24-1 to TRBJ1-5; D is undetermined. CDR3: CATSASTSQPQHF. CDR3 bases: TGTGCCACCAGTGCTTCCACGAGCCAGCCCCAGCATTTT.